These 29 T cell receptor beta chains came from one sample sequenced in a study of blood T cell repertoires in COVID-19. Using immunoSEQ multiplex PCR, the repertoire was profiled, and TCRdb retains in-frame clones only, with some absent. The repertoire includes about 220,000 clones, approximately 81% of them detected once, and about 3.6% sits in the top ten. Sequenced material: peripheral blood. Receptors were obtained from a woman of 80 years or more with acute or convalescent COVID-19.

The gene calls are TRBV6-2 or TRBV6-3 and TRBJ1-4; possible D gene TRBD1, 6 bases. Germline V gene lookup returns CDR1 MNHEY and CDR2 SVGEGT. The ends were cut back, 6 bases at V and 2 bases at J, with 16 bases in the middle. CDR3 length equals 16 residues. The CDR3: CASSPGQSQTNEKLFF. The CDR3 bases are TGTGCCAGCAGCCCCGGACAGTCCCAGACTAATGAAAAACTGTTTTTT.

The gene calls are TRBV27 and TRBJ2-2; D is ambiguous. CDR1 is MNHEY, CDR2 SMNVEV, per germline (reference sequence). The CDR3 sequence is 12 residues long. V was clipped by 3 bases and J by 7 bases, with 6 bases between them. The CDR3 protein is CASSFGFGELFF. CDR3 in DNA: TGTGCCAGCAGTTTCGGGTTCGGGGAGCTGTTTTTT.

This chain uses TRBV18 with TRBJ1-6; tentatively, D is TRBD1 (6 bases). V gave up 2 bases and J gave up 10 bases, with 15 bases separating them. The CDR3 sequence is 15 residues long. Germline V gene lookup returns CDR1 KGHSH and CDR2 LQKENI. CDR3 sequence (DNA): TGTGCCAGCTCACCAGGTGACAGGTCGCAATCACCCCTCCACTTT. It is translated as CASSPGDRSQSPLHF.

This chain joins TRBV5-4 and TRBJ1-2; 10 bases match TRBD1. The length of the CDR3 is 15 residues. J was trimmed by 0 bases and V by 3 bases; bases with no gene match: 2. Per the germline V gene, CDR1 is SGHNT and CDR2 is YYREEE (reference sequence). CDR3: CASSWTGGANYGYTF. The CDR3 coding sequence is TGTGCCAGCAGCTGGACAGGGGGGGCTAACTATGGCTACACCTTC. Looking up the rest from reference TRBV5-4 and TRBJ1-2 gives the full variable domain: ETGVTQSPTHLIKTRGQQVTLRCSSQSGHNTVSWYQQALGQGPQFIFQYYREEENGRGNFPPRFSGLQFPNYSSELNVNALELDDSALYLCASSWTGGANYGYTFGSGTRLTVV.

The CDR3 DNA follows: TGTGCCAGTAGTCGGGAGGACAGTGAAGCTTTCTTT. As protein: CASSREDSEAFF. The J gene is TRBJ1-1, the V gene TRBV19; a weak D match, TRBD1 (6 bases). V was trimmed by 5 bases and J by 7 bases, leaving 11 bases between them. Germline CDR1 LNHDA, CDR2 SQIVND (reference sequence). This CDR3 has 12 residues.

This chain joins TRBV6-5 and TRBJ2-3; D is undetermined. CDR1 and CDR2 (germline): MNHEY, SVGAGI. Trimming shortened V by 7 bases and J by 2 bases, and 4 bases separated the two germline ends. The CDR3 loop spans 11 amino acids. CDR3 sequence (DNA): TGTGCCAGCATATTCACAGATACGCAGTATTTT. As protein: CASIFTDTQYF.

The gene calls are TRBV7-2 and TRBJ2-7; 12 bases map to TRBD2. Germline values: CDR1 SGHTA, CDR2 FQGNSA. The CDR3 is made up of 15 amino acids. With V trimmed by 5 bases and J by 4 bases, 6 bases remained unmatched. The CDR3 spells CASSDWTSGIYEQYF. In DNA, the CDR3 is TGTGCCAGCAGCGACTGGACTAGCGGGATTTACGAGCAGTACTTC.

The V and J genes are TRBV6-5 and TRBJ1-6, with a possible D match to TRBD1 (6 bases). Germline assignment: CDR1 MNHEY and CDR2 SVGAGI. The germline V and J ends were trimmed by 6 bases and 8 bases, with 17 bases remaining between them. The CDR3 covers 15 residues. The CDR3: CASRSRGGAYSPLHF. The CDR3 bases are TGTGCCAGCAGGTCGCGTGGGGGGGCTTATTCACCCCTCCACTTT.

This chain links TRBV2 with TRBJ1-1; the match to TRBD1 covers 9 bases. The germline V gene encodes CDR1 SNHLY and CDR2 FYNNEI. The CDR3 length is 15 residues. J was trimmed by 3 bases and V by 7 bases; bases with no gene match: 9. The CDR3 loop is CASNTGGQGYTEAFF. CDR3 bases: TGTGCCAGCAATACTGGGGGACAGGGCTACACTGAAGCTTTCTTT. The full variable domain, completed using reference TRBV2 and TRBJ1-1, is EPEVTQTPSHQVTQMGQEVILRCVPISNHLYFYWYRQILGQKVEFLVSFYNNEISEKSEIFDDQFSVERPDGSNFTLKIRSTKLEDSAMYFCASNTGGQGYTEAFFGQGTRLTVV.

This clone was detected a few times. This rearrangement joins TRBV7-8 to TRBJ2-2, with D possibly matching TRBD1 (6 bases). The length of the CDR3 is 15 residues. V lost 1 base, J lost 6 bases, and 12 bases lay in between. In germline, CDR1 is SGHVS, CDR2 FQNEAQ. The CDR3 loop reads CASSLGAAGAGELFF. CDR3 nucleotides: TGTGCCAGCAGCTTAGGGGCGGCAGGGGCCGGGGAGCTGTTTTTT.

The chain has TRBV5-1 and TRBJ2-3; 8 bases are a match to TRBD1. V shed 4 bases, J shed 1 base, and the junction held 8 bases outside the gene matches. The CDR3 is made up of 16 amino acids. Germline-derived CDR1 and CDR2 are SGHRS and YFSETQ. The CDR3 DNA follows: TGCGCCAGCAGCCACCCACCGGGACAGGGCACAGATACGCAGTATTTT. Its protein product is CASSHPPGQGTDTQYF.

This clone has only a few counts. The chain carries TRBV12-3 or TRBV12-4 and TRBJ1-2; no definite D call. V gave up 2 bases and J gave up 8 bases, with 9 bases separating them. The CDR3 sequence is 12 residues long. The CDR3 DNA reads as TGTGCCAGCAGTTTATGGCTCCGAGGCTACACCTTC. It yields the protein CASSLWLRGYTF.

V and J are TRBV12-5 and TRBJ2-7; D might be TRBD1 (5 bases). This CDR3 region has 15 residues. V lost 7 bases and J lost 3, with 19 bases in between. Germline V gene lookup returns CDR1 LGHNT and CDR2 FRNRAP. The CDR3 DNA is TGTGCTAGTGCCCCGTCAGGGTCCGTGGGCTACGAGCAGTACTTC. It specifies CASAPSGSVGYEQYF.

The CDR3 DNA follows: TGTGCCCGAGGTTCAGGAAACACCATATATTTT. It is translated as CARGSGNTIYF. The chain couples TRBV30 to TRBJ1-3; D is unclear. The CDR3 runs 11 residues. CDR1 is GTSNPN and CDR2 is SVGIG in the germline V gene (reference sequence). Trimming left V 8 bases short and J 4 bases short, with 9 bases between.

This clone is a singleton in its sample. The J gene is TRBJ2-3, the V gene TRBV19; perhaps TRBD2 as D (5 bases). This CDR3 contains 13 residues. V lost 5 bases to trimming and J lost 5 bases, with 11 bases between them. Germline V gene sequence: CDR1 LNHDA, CDR2 SQIVND (reference sequence). The CDR3 is CASSLGVGDTQYF. As DNA, the CDR3 is TGTGCCAGTAGTCTCGGGGTCGGAGATACGCAGTATTTT.

The chain recombines TRBV19 with TRBJ1-5; TRBD1 matches 11 bases. The CDR3 runs to 15 residues. Germline trimming cut 5 bases from V and 5 bases from J; bases unmatched to any gene: 5. Germline V gene data show CDR1 as LNHDA and CDR2 as SQIVND (reference sequence). CDR3 nucleotides: TGTGCCAGTAGTCCCGGACAGGGGGCATATCAGCCCCAGCATTTT. It encodes CASSPGQGAYQPQHF.

The chain uses TRBV5-1 and TRBJ2-7, with 7 nucleotides matching TRBD2. The CDR3 runs to 13 residues. Germline V lookup: CDR1 SGHRS, CDR2 YFSETQ. Germline trimming cut 3 bases from V and 4 bases from J; bases unmatched to any gene: 4. The CDR3 protein is CASSSGGGYEQYF. In DNA form, the CDR3 reads TGCGCCAGCAGCTCTGGCGGGGGTTACGAGCAGTACTTC.

This chain links TRBV28 with TRBJ1-4, with D possibly TRBD1 on 5 matching bases. Germline V CDR1 and CDR2: MDHEN, SYDVKM. CDR3 length: 11 residues. Trimming pared 10 bases from V and 5 bases from J, leaving 8 bases between. The CDR3 is CATEGNEKLFF. The CDR3 DNA is TGTGCCACGGAGGGGAATGAAAAACTGTTTTTT.

The chain uses TRBV19 and TRBJ1-3; no firm D call. Per germline, CDR1 LNHDA and CDR2 SQIVND (reference sequence). V lost 5 bases and J lost 2, with 13 bases in between. The CDR3 runs 15 residues. The CDR3 DNA follows: TGTGCCAGTAGTCAACAGTATATGGCTGGAAACACCATATATTTT. It is translated as CASSQQYMAGNTIYF.

This rearrangement joins TRBV9 to TRBJ1-4; D is perhaps TRBD1 (6 bases). The CDR3 totals 16 residues. V was trimmed by 0 bases and J by 8 bases, leaving 17 bases between them. CDR1 is SGDLS and CDR2 is YYNGEE in the germline V gene. The DNA for the CDR3 is TGTGCCAGCAGCGTAGGCACGGGGGGGCGTGCAGAAAAACTGTTTTTT. This codes for CASSVGTGGRAEKLFF.

This clone was seen once. The chain carries TRBV11-3 and TRBJ2-5; 11 bases match TRBD1. There are 15 residues in the CDR3. CDR1 is SGHNT, CDR2 YENEEA, per germline. The trim removed 2 bases at V and 5 bases at J, leaving 4 bases unmatched. The CDR3 region is CASSLSGTGGETQYF. CDR3 DNA sequence: TGTGCCAGCAGCTTATCCGGGACAGGGGGGGAGACCCAGTACTTC.

The chain couples TRBV10-3 to TRBJ2-3; D perhaps matches TRBD1 (6 bases). Between the trimmed V and J ends, which lost 2 bases and 7 bases, there was a span of 19 bases. The germline V gene encodes CDR1 ENHRY and CDR2 SYGVKD. The CDR3 extends over 16 amino acids. CDR3 coding DNA: TGTGCCATCAGTGAGCACACGGGACAAAGCCCTTATACGCAGTATTTT. Protein: CAISEHTGQSPYTQYF.

V usage is TRBV7-3 and J usage is TRBJ2-1; 14 bases fit TRBD2. Trimming removed 5 bases from V and 0 bases from J; junction bases left unmatched: 9. The CDR3 spans 19 residues. CDR1 and CDR2 from the germline V gene are SGHTA and FQGTGA. The CDR3 here is CASSPRTSGGPSSYNEQFF. The CDR3 nucleotides are TGTGCCAGCAGCCCGCGGACTAGCGGGGGGCCCAGCTCCTACAATGAGCAGTTCTTC.

This chain's CDR3 is CASRRAGEQYF. The CDR3 DNA is TGTGCCAGCAGACGGGCGGGCGAGCAGTACTTC. The V and J genes are TRBV6-5 and TRBJ2-7; tentatively, D is TRBD2 (5 bases). V was pared by 6 bases and J by 6 bases, with 9 bases between. This CDR3 region has 11 residues. CDR1 and CDR2 (germline): MNHEY, SVGAGI.

The chain links TRBV24-1 to TRBJ2-1; no clear D. Germline V CDR1 and CDR2: KGHDR, SFDVKD. Trimming cost V 8 bases and J 5 bases, with 6 bases left between them. The CDR3 contains 11 residues. The CDR3, as DNA: TGTGCCACCACTCAGAACAATGAGCAGTTCTTC. Residues: CATTQNNEQFF.

This rearrangement joins TRBV7-6 to TRBJ2-2; 10 bases agree with TRBD2. Germline V gene lookup returns CDR1 SGHVS and CDR2 FNYEAQ. The CDR3 spans 19 residues. Unmatched junction bases numbered 15, after V lost 5 bases and J lost 3 bases. The CDR3, as DNA: TGTGCCAGCAGCCCACACCACCCTCTAGCGGGGGAACACACCGGGGAGCTGTTTTTT. This gives the protein CASSPHHPLAGEHTGELFF.

The chain recombines TRBV5-1 with TRBJ1-6, with TRBD1 matching 7 bases. The CDR3 spans 15 residues. V lost 6 bases and J lost 3; bases outside the gene matches: 6. Germline V lookup: CDR1 SGHRS, CDR2 YFSETQ. The CDR3 coding sequence is TGCGCCAGCAACTCGGGACAGCTCTATAATTCACCCCTCCACTTT. As protein: CASNSGQLYNSPLHF.

The V and J genes are TRBV5-6 and TRBJ2-7, with D tentatively TRBD2 (5 bases). The CDR3 sequence is 15 residues long. Germline CDR1 and CDR2: SGHDT and YYEEEE. Trimming left V 0 bases short and J 0 bases short, with 10 bases between. CDR3 nucleotides: TGTGCCAGCAGCTTGGTTGCCGGGGACTCCTACGAGCAGTACTTC. It is translated as CASSLVAGDSYEQYF.

This chain joins TRBV2 and TRBJ1-1; the D is unclear. The V and J ends lost 4 bases and 5 bases respectively, with 11 bases between them. The germline V gene has CDR1 SNHLY and CDR2 FYNNEI. This CDR3 spans 13 amino acids. The CDR3 loop reads CASSGPPGTEAFF. The CDR3 coding sequence is TGTGCCAGCAGTGGCCCCCCGGGGACTGAAGCTTTCTTT.